A single T cell receptor (beta chain) is shown here with its context. What this receptor recognizes is not known. The record has no base qualities; no much larger clone is one base away. The CDR3 has 18 amino acids, counting the end cysteine and phenylalanine. The retained sequence is limited to the CDR3, 54 bases, with the frame set at the first base. From a lookup of the germline V gene, CDR1 and CDR2 are SNHLY and FYNNEI. Trimming accounts for 0 bases at V and 4 bases at J, while the number of junction bases matched to no gene is 12. This sample is drawn from a study of Tregs in tolerant kidney transplant recipients (dated by TCRdb to the late 2010s). About the full investigation: The study used TCRbeta sequencing to identify donor-specific regulatory T cells before combined kidney and bone marrow transplantation, then tracked those cells after transplant.

The study at large found these results: The study was limited by small patient numbers, and the findings need validation in larger populations and under other immunosuppression protocols. For some patients, the PCR primers changed as time went on, which meant samples from those patients could not be compared with one another at the nucleotide level. Donor-specific Treg expansion exceeded global Treg expansion in tolerant patients, suggesting antigen-driven rather than nonspecific expansion. Biological reproducibility was not examined directly, but technical replication error appeared to be minimal. Expanding Tregs with activated donor B cells appeared to identify the most biologically relevant and donor-specific TCRbeta repertoire.

Interpreted using the paper, the time point label stands for: 6 months after combined kidney and bone marrow transplant. The transplants used related donors along with nonmyeloablative bone marrow transplantation, and in the human trials mixed chimerism was transient. Unstimulated Tregs (CD4+CD25+CD127-), CD4+ non-Tregs (CD4+CD25-), CD4 and CD8 cells were FACS-sorted from thawed PBMCs. Several combined kidney and bone marrow transplant recipients from the ITN036ST trial were included as patients, and samples were available only from these trial subjects. Healthy control blood was processed by Ficoll density gradient to PBMCs and cryopreserved; patient PBMCs were collected before and after transplant. For TCRbeta CDR3 sequencing, genomic DNA was extracted from sorted cells using the QIAGEN DNeasy Blood and Tissue Kit. High-throughput TCRbeta CDR3 sequencing, including PCR amplification with bias correction and internal controls, was performed commercially through immunoSEQ. The source study handled its data this way. Unique productive TCRbeta sequences were defined by CDR3 nucleotide sequence when primers matched and otherwise by CDR3 amino acid sequence together with Vbeta and Jbeta genes. As a correction for sorting error, sequences shared between sorted populations at a frequency ratio of 2:1 or less were discarded, and the remaining shared sequences were assigned to the higher population. A sequence counted as donor-reactive if, in CFSE-low cells, the sequence had a frequency of at least 0.01% and was expanded at least 5-fold compared with unstimulated cells. Repertoire divergence was quantified by Jensen-Shannon divergence using the top 100 TCRbeta sequences ranked by frequency. For samples with multiple sequencing runs, sorting error was corrected in each run separately before the runs were combined. Drawn from immuneACCESS, this table holds only the in-frame rearrangements with V and J called that TCRdb kept. Clones are partly lost; checked studies trace under half to an unresolved V gene and leave the rest unexplained. The DNA gave D and trimming, while V, J and clone size come from that table. The sample table records more than 20,000 clones; more than 65% of these occur just once. Over 20% of the sample goes to the ten largest clones.

Sequenced material: CD8+ T cells from blood (PBMCs), taken 6 months after the transplant. This TCR derives from a human patient who received a combined kidney and bone marrow transplant. Where a transplant has occurred, the graft donor may have supplied some of the T cells. The chain is assembled from TRBV2 and TRBJ2-5; TRBD2 aligns with 9 central bases. The CDR3 region has the sequence CASSEAVAGGYKGETQYF. The nucleotide sequence is given as TGTGCCAGCAGTGAAGCGGTCGCGGGGGGGTATAAGGGAGAGACCCAGTACTTC.